These T cell receptor beta chains were read from a single sample in a study of blood T cell repertoires in COVID-19. TCRdb's table, derived via immunoSEQ multiplex PCR, lists solely in-frame clones and lacks some. Here the sample spans 130,000 or so clones, about 85% being singletons. Source material: peripheral blood. These receptors were obtained from a human donor in a cohort sampled during active COVID-19. Each CDR3 is given with its conserved first and last residue. D genes are given only for firm matches. Size is omitted from some rows. Given values are once, few, many or a class for expanded clones.

>TRBV6-5|NA|TRBD1|TRBJ1-3
CASSYSRGGAGNTIYF
TGTGCCAGCAGTTACTCGCGAGGGGGCGCCGGAAACACCATATATTTT
>TRBV7-3|NA|TRBD2|TRBJ2-7
CASSSGRTGEQYF
TGTGCCAGCAGCAGCGGGAGAACGGGAGAGCAGTACTTC
>TRBV10-2|few|NA|TRBJ2-2
CASRRGTGELFF
TGCGCCAGCAGGAGAGGCACCGGGGAGCTGTTTTTT
>TRBV10-3|NA|NA|TRBJ2-7
CAISEDPLVYEQYF
TGTGCCATCAGCGAGGACCCACTAGTTTACGAGCAGTACTTC
>TRBV5-6|NA|NA|TRBJ1-2
CASSLRRDGYTF
TGTGCCAGCAGCTTGAGGCGGGATGGCTACACCTTC
>TRBV7-2|NA|TRBD1|TRBJ2-5
CASSPGDRVGETQYF
TGTGCCAGCAGCCCCGGGGACAGGGTTGGGGAGACCCAGTACTTC
>TRBV7-8|NA|TRBD1|TRBJ1-5
CASSEDRGNQPQHF
TGTGCCAGCAGCGAGGACAGGGGGAATCAGCCCCAGCATTTT
>TRBV5-4|NA|TRBD2|TRBJ2-7
CASSFSGRASDEQYF
TGTGCCAGCAGCTTTAGCGGGAGGGCCTCGGACGAGCAGTACTTC
>TRBV10-3|NA|NA|TRBJ2-7
CAISLSESYEQYF
TGTGCCATCAGCCTCTCCGAGTCCTACGAGCAGTACTTC
>TRBV9|NA|NA|TRBJ1-3
CASSVEGRSSGNTIYF
TGTGCCAGCAGCGTAGAAGGGAGGAGCTCTGGAAACACCATATATTTT
>TRBV5-1|NA|TRBD1|TRBJ2-7
CASSLRRGRNEQYF
TGCGCCAGCAGCTTGCGCAGGGGGCGGAACGAGCAGTACTTC
>TRBV24-1|once|TRBD1|TRBJ2-4
CATSDAGGQNIQYF
TGTGCCACCAGTGATGCAGGGGGCCAAAACATTCAGTACTTC
>TRBV24-1|NA|TRBD2|TRBJ2-3
CATGLAETDTQYF
TGTGCCACCGGACTAGCTGAGACAGATACGCAGTATTTT
>TRBV10-1|NA|TRBD1|TRBJ2-1
CASSDYRGWVNEQFF
TGCGCCAGCAGTGACTACAGGGGCTGGGTGAATGAGCAGTTCTTC
>TRBV5-1|NA|TRBD1|TRBJ2-5
CASSLEDRPRETQYF
TGCGCCAGCAGCTTGGAGGACAGGCCCAGGGAGACCCAGTACTTC
>TRBV7-3|once|TRBD2|TRBJ2-1
CASSARTSGTNEQFF
TGTGCCAGCAGCGCACGGACTAGCGGGACCAATGAGCAGTTCTTC
>TRBV28|NA|NA|TRBJ1-4
CASSLFGGANEKLFF
TGTGCCAGCAGTTTATTCGGAGGGGCCAATGAAAAACTGTTTTTT
>TRBV28|NA|NA|TRBJ1-5
CASSFPSRESYSNQPQHF
TGTGCCAGCAGCTTTCCCTCAAGAGAATCTTATAGCAATCAGCCCCAGCATTTT
>TRBV28|NA|NA|TRBJ1-2
CASTSGVEVRWTF
TGTGCCAGCACCTCCGGGGTGGAAGTTCGATGGACCTTC
>TRBV11-3|NA|TRBD1|TRBJ2-2
CASSYRGLNTGELFF
TGTGCCAGCAGCTACAGGGGGCTTAACACCGGGGAGCTGTTTTTT
>TRBV7-2|NA|NA|TRBJ2-7
CASKRDWDYEQYF
TGTGCCAGCAAGAGGGACTGGGATTACGAGCAGTACTTC
>TRBV10-2|NA|NA|TRBJ2-3
CASSVSAYSTDTQYF
TGCGCCAGCAGTGTGAGCGCCTATAGCACAGATACGCAGTATTTT
>TRBV6-5|few|TRBD2|TRBJ2-1
CASRTAGVDEQFF
TGTGCCAGCAGGACCGCGGGAGTTGATGAGCAGTTCTTC
>TRBV9|NA|NA|TRBJ1-1
CASSVGTETEAFF
TGTGCCAGCAGCGTAGGGACAGAAACTGAAGCTTTCTTT
>TRBV12-3/TRBV12-4|few|NA|TRBJ1-1
CASSFYINTEAFF
TGTGCCAGCAGTTTTTACATAAACACTGAAGCTTTCTTT
>TRBV6-5|NA|NA|TRBJ1-2
CASSYSGDGYTF
TGTGCCAGCAGTTATAGCGGTGATGGCTACACCTTC